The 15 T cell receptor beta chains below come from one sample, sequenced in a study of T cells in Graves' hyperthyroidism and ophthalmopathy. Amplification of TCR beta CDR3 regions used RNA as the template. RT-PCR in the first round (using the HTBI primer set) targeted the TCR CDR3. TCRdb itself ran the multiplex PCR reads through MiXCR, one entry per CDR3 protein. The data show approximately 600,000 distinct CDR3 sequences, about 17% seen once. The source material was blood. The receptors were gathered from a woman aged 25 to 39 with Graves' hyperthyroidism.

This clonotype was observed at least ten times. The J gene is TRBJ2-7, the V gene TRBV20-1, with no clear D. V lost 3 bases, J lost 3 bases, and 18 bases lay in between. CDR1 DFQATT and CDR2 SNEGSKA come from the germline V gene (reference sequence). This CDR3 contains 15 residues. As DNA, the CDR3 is TGCAGTGCTAGCCCCCGGGTATCCCTTAGCTACGAGCAGTACTTC. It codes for CSASPRVSLSYEQYF.

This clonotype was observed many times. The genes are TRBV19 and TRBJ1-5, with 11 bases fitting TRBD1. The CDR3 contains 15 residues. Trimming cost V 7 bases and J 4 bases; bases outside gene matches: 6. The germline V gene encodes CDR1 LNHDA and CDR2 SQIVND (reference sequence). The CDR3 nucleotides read TGTGCCAGTACCAAGGACAGGGGGCCTAATCAGCCCCAGCATTTT. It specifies CASTKDRGPNQPQHF.

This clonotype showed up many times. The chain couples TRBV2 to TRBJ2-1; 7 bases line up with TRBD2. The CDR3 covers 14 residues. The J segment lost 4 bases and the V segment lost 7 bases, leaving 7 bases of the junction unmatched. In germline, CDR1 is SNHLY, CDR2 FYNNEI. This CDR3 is CASTGTTHYNEQFF. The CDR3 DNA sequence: TGTGCCAGCACCGGGACTACCCATTACAATGAGCAGTTCTTC.

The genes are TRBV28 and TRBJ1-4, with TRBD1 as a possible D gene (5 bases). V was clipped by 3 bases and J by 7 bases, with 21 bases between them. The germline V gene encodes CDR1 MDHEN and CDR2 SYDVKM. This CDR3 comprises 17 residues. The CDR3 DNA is TGTGCCAGCAGTTTGTCGACCGACAGTGAAAACGGTGAAAAACTGTTTTTT. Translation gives CASSLSTDSENGEKLFF.

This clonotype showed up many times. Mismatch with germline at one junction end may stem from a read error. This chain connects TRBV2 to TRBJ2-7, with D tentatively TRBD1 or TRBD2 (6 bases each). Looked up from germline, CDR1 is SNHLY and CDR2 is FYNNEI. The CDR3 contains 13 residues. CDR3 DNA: TGTGCCAGCAGAGAAGGAGGGGGTTACGAGCAGTACTTC. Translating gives CASREGGGYEQYF.

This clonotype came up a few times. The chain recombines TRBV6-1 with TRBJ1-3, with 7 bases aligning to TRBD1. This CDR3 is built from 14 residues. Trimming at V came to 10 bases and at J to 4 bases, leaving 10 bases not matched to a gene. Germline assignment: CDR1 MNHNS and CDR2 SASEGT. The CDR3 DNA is TGTGCCACCCGACAGGGAGCATCCGGAAACACCATATATTTT. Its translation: CATRQGASGNTIYF.

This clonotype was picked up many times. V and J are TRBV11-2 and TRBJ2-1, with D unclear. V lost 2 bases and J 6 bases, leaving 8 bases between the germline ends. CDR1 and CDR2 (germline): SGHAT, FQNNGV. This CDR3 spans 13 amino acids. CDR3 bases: TGTGCCAGCAGCTTAAGGGTGCTCAATGAGCAGTTCTTC. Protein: CASSLRVLNEQFF.

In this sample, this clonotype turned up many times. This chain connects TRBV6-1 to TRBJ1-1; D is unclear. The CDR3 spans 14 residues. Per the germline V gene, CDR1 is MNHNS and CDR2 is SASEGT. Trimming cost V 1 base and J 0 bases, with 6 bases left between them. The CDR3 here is CASSEGRMNTEAFF. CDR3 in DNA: TGTGCCAGCAGTGAAGGACGGATGAACACTGAAGCTTTCTTT.

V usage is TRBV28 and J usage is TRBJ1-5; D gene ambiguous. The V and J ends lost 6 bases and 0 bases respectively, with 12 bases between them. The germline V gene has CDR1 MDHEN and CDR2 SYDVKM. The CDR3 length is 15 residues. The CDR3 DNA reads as TGTGCCAGCAGGGGCGTCGACTATAGCAATCAGCCCCAGCATTTT. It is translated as CASRGVDYSNQPQHF. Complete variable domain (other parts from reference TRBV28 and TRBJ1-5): DVKVTQSSRYLVKRTGEKVFLECVQDMDHENMFWYRQDPGLGLRLIYFSYDVKMKEKGDIPEGYSVSREKKERFSLILESASTNQTSMYLCASRGVDYSNQPQHFGDGTRLSIL.

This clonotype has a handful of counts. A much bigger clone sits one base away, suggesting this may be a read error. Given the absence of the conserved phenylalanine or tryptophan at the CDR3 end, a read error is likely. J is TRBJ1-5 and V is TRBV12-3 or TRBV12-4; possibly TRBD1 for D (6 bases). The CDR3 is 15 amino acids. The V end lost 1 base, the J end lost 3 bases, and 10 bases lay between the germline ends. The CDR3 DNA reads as TGTGCCAGCAGTTTAGGGGACACGAACAATCAGCCCCAGCATCTT. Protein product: CASSLGDTNNQPQHL.

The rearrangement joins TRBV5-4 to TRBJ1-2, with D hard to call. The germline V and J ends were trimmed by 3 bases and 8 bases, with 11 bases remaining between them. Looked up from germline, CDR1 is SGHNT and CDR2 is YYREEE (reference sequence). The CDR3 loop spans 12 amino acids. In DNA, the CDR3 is TGTGCCAGCAGCTCCCCCTTGGGAGGCTACACCTTC. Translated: CASSSPLGGYTF.

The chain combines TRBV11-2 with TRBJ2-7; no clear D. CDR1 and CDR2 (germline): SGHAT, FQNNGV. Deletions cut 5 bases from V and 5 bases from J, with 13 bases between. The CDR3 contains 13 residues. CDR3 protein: CASSRIGVHEQYF. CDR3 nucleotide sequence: TGTGCCAGCAGCCGAATAGGAGTCCACGAGCAGTACTTC. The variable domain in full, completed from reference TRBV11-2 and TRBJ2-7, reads EAGVAQSPRYKIIEKRQSVAFWCNPISGHATLYWYQQILGQGPKLLIQFQNNGVVDDSQLPKDRFSAERLKGVDSTLKIQPAKLEDSAVYLCASSRIGVHEQYFGPGTRLTVT.

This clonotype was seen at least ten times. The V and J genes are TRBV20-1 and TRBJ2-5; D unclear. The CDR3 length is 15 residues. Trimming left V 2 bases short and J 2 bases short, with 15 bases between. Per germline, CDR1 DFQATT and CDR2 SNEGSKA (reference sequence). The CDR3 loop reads CSARSFNAPQETQYF. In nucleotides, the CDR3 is TGCAGTGCTAGATCCTTTAACGCCCCTCAAGAGACCCAGTACTTC.

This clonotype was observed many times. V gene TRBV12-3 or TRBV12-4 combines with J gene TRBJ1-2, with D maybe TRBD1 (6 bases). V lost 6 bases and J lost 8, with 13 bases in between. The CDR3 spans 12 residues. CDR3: CASSPYREGYTF. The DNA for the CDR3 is TGTGCCAGCAGCCCGTACAGGGAGGGCTACACCTTC.

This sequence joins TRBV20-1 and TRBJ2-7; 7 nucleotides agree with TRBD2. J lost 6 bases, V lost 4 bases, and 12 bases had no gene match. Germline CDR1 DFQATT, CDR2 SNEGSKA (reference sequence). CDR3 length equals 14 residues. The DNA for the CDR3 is TGCAGTGCTAAGGACGCGGGAGTTGCAGGCGAGCAGTACTTC. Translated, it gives CSAKDAGVAGEQYF.